A single sample is the source of the 17 T cell receptor beta chains below, sequenced in a study of shared clonotypes between healthy human individuals. The repertoire was sequenced with immunoSEQ multiplex PCR; TCRdb's copy has only in-frame clones and lacks some. The data contain about 680,000 clones, around 73% of them singletons. The sequencing sample was made of memory CD4+ T cells sorted from blood. Subset in this sample: CD45RA-negative fraction. The receptors stem from a woman aged 25-40 years in good health.

The chain uses TRBV19 and TRBJ2-5; TRBD2 aligns across 7 bases. Losses at the gene ends were 3 bases for V and 7 bases for J; bases not matched to a gene: 5. This CDR3 is built from 13 residues. Germline V gene sequence: CDR1 LNHDA, CDR2 SQIVND (reference sequence). DNA of the CDR3: TGTGCCAGTAGTATGAAGCGGGACGTGACCCAGTACTTC. Translating it yields CASSMKRDVTQYF.

The gene calls are TRBV2 and TRBJ1-4; D gene ambiguous. The V end lost 2 bases, the J end lost 7 bases, and 14 bases lay between the germline ends. The CDR3 length is 15 residues. Germline values: CDR1 SNHLY, CDR2 FYNNEI. DNA for the CDR3: TGTGCCAGCAGTGAACCGTCTCGAGGCGGTGAAAAACTGTTTTTT. Its translation: CASSEPSRGGEKLFF. The entire variable domain, with the rest obtained from reference TRBV2 and TRBJ1-4, is as follows: EPEVTQTPSHQVTQMGQEVILRCVPISNHLYFYWYRQILGQKVEFLVSFYNNEISEKSEIFDDQFSVERPDGSNFTLKIRSTKLEDSAMYFCASSEPSRGGEKLFFGSGTQLSVL.

The chain is built from TRBV6-1 and TRBJ2-5, with TRBD1 matching 8 bases. V lost 6 bases to trimming and J lost 2 bases; unmatched junction nucleotides: 5. CDR3 length: 14 amino acids. CDR1 and CDR2 (germline): MNHNS, SASEGT. In DNA form, the CDR3 reads TGTGCCAGCAGCCCGGACAGGGCACAAGAGACCCAGTACTTC. Translating gives CASSPDRAQETQYF.

The CDR3 loop is CASRGEVHHEQFF. For the CDR3, the DNA is TGTGCCAGTAGGGGTGAGGTTCATCATGAGCAGTTCTTC. V usage is TRBV19 and J usage is TRBJ2-1; D gene uncertain. Trimming stripped 6 bases from V and 8 bases from J, with 14 bases between. Per germline, CDR1 LNHDA and CDR2 SQIVND (reference sequence). CDR3 length: 13 amino acids.

This chain joins TRBV7-9 and TRBJ2-1, with D perhaps matching TRBD1 or TRBD2 (5 bases each). Trimming left V 5 bases short and J 12 bases short, with 17 bases between. The CDR3 covers 13 residues. Germline V gene sequence: CDR1 SEHNR, CDR2 FQNEAQ (reference sequence). Here the CDR3 reads CASSHGRESGQFF. The CDR3 nucleotides read TGTGCCAGCAGCCACGGCAGGGAGTCTGGGCAGTTCTTC.

The chain links TRBV6-6 to TRBJ1-3, with D possibly TRBD1 on 6 matching bases. This CDR3 is 14 amino acids long. Germline CDR1 is MNHNY and CDR2 is SVGAGI (reference sequence). The V and J ends lost 8 bases and 4 bases respectively, with 15 bases between them. In DNA, the CDR3 is TGTGCCAGCGGAAGCAGGGGAAACGGAAACACCATATATTTT. It specifies CASGSRGNGNTIYF.

The CDR3: CASSSSMLAGRSGELFF. In nucleotides, the CDR3 is TGTGCCAGCAGCTCTAGCATGCTAGCGGGACGGTCCGGGGAGCTGTTTTTT. The chain links TRBV7-2 to TRBJ2-2; 9 bases are a match to TRBD2. CDR3 length equals 17 residues. Germline CDR1 reads SGHTA; CDR2 reads FQGNSA. Germline trimming cut 4 bases from V and 6 bases from J; bases unmatched to any gene: 12.

The rearrangement joins TRBV5-1 to TRBJ1-4; D gene unclear. The V and J ends lost 3 bases and 0 bases respectively, with 6 bases between them. Germline values: CDR1 SGHRS, CDR2 YFSETQ. The CDR3 extends over 14 amino acids. CDR3 bases: TGCGCCAGCAGCTCAACAACAACTAATGAAAAACTGTTTTTT. Encoded protein: CASSSTTTNEKLFF.

V and J are TRBV18 and TRBJ2-7, with 7 bases identical to TRBD1. This CDR3 has 15 residues. Germline V gene lookup returns CDR1 KGHSH and CDR2 LQKENI. Trimming at V came to 2 bases and at J to 0 bases, leaving 4 bases not matched to a gene. CDR3 DNA: TGTGCCAGCTCACCAACGACAGGGAGCTCCTACGAGCAGTACTTC. It yields the protein CASSPTTGSSYEQYF.

The chain joins TRBV28 to TRBJ2-6; 7 bases map to TRBD1. The CDR3 runs to 18 residues. Looked up from germline, CDR1 is MDHEN and CDR2 is SYDVKM. Unmatched junction bases numbered 7, after V lost 2 bases and J lost 0 bases. CDR3 in DNA: TGTGCCAGCAGTTTACCAGGACAGGCGATCTCTGGGGCCAACGTCCTGACTTTC. Amino acid sequence: CASSLPGQAISGANVLTF.

This clone was counted only a few times. The chain joins TRBV7-9 to TRBJ2-3; possible D gene TRBD2, 5 bases. The CDR3 runs to 16 residues. The V end was cut by 0 bases, the J end by 5 bases, with 15 bases between. Germline values: CDR1 SEHNR, CDR2 FQNEAQ (reference sequence). The CDR3: CASSLASLGGLDTQYF. The CDR3 nucleotides read TGTGCCAGCAGCTTAGCCAGTCTTGGAGGTCTAGATACGCAGTATTTT.

The chain carries TRBV21-1 and TRBJ2-2; the DNA was not compared with TRBD2, the D call given in the table. TRBV21-1 is marked as a pseudogene. This CDR3 has 20 residues. This CDR3 reads CASSKLGRNQREGYTGELFF. In nucleotides, the CDR3 is TGTGCCAGCAGCAAATTGGGTCGAAATCAGCGGGAGGGTTACACCGGGGAGCTGTTTTTT.

There are a few counts of this clone. This sequence joins TRBV2 and TRBJ1-5, with no clear D. From germline, CDR1 is SNHLY and CDR2 FYNNEI. There are 14 residues in the CDR3. Trimming took off 7 bases at V and 1 base at J, with 11 bases between the two ends. The CDR3 DNA sequence: TGTGCCAGCACACGCCAGCAAAGCAATCAGCCCCAGCATTTT. Translated: CASTRQQSNQPQHF.

A single count supports this clone. The chain has TRBV30 and TRBJ2-1; D is uncertain. The CDR3 is 15 residues long. Looked up from germline, CDR1 is GTSNPN and CDR2 is SVGIG (reference sequence). V gave up 0 bases and J gave up 6 bases, with 15 bases separating them. CDR3 bases: TGTGCCTGGAGTGTACGAGGTAACTCCGCCAATGAGCAGTTCTTC. This encodes CAWSVRGNSANEQFF.

The chain carries TRBV29-1 and TRBJ2-7; tentatively, D is TRBD1 (6 bases). With 6 bases removed from V and 6 bases from J, the gap between germline ends came to 12 bases. CDR1 and CDR2 from the germline V gene are SQVTM and ANQGSEA. The CDR3 covers 11 residues. The DNA for the CDR3 is TGCAGCGTCCGGACAGAGTTCGAGCAGTACTTC. It translates to CSVRTEFEQYF.

The sample holds a few counts of this clone. The V gene is TRBV14, the J gene TRBJ2-5; maybe TRBD2 (5 bases). From germline, CDR1 is SGHDN and CDR2 FVKESK. V lost 4 bases and J 4 bases, leaving 10 bases between the germline ends. The CDR3 extends over 13 amino acids. CDR3: CASSRGDAETQYF. DNA of the CDR3: TGTGCCAGCAGCCGGGGAGATGCAGAGACCCAGTACTTC.

The rearrangement joins TRBV12-2 to TRBJ2-1; TRBD1, the D gene given by the table, was not confirmed from the DNA. TRBV12-2 is assigned pseudogene status. CDR3 size: 16 residues. CDR3 region: CASRLVSRERYNEQFF. CDR3 DNA sequence: TGTGCAAGTCGCTTAGTTTCCAGGGAACGCTACAATGAGCAGTTCTTC.